This T cell receptor (beta chain) was sequenced in a study of cytomegalovirus exposure and HLA in healthy donors. The PCR made use of 60 Vbeta and 13 Jbeta primers. Assay: immunoSEQ multiplex PCR; the TCRdb copy retains only in-frame clones and omits some. The sample lists 100,000 or so clones, 74% seen once, with less than 3.5% in the top ten. V gave up 0 bases and J gave up 0 bases, with 12 bases separating them. CDR3 size: 17 residues. Germline V gives CDR1 SGHRS, CDR2 YFSETQ. The chain combines TRBV5-1 with TRBJ2-2; TRBD1 is a possible D gene (6 bases). Sequencing was done on a sample of PBMCs. This receptor was identified in a middle-aged man in good health and CMV-seropositive. The CDR3 DNA reads TGCGCCAGCAGCTTGGCCGCGACAGGAGCGAACACCGGGGAGCTGTTTTTT. Its translation is CASSLAATGANTGELFF. Based on the CDR3 plus reference TRBV5-1 and TRBJ2-2, the full variable domain is KAGVTQTPRYLIKTRGQQVTLSCSPISGHRSVSWYQQTPGQGLQFLFEYFSETQRNKGNFPGRFSGRQFSNSRSEMNVSTLELGDSALYLCASSLAATGANTGELFFGEGSRLTVL.